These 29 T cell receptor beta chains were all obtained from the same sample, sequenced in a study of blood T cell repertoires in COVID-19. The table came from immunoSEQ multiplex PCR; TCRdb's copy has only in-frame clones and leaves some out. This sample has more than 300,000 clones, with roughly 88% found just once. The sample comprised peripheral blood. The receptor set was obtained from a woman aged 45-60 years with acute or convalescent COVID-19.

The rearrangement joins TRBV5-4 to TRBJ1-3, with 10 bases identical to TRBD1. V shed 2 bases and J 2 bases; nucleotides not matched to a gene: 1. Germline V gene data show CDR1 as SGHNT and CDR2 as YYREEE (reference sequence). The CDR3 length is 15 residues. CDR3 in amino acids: CASSFGQGAGNTIYF. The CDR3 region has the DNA TGTGCCAGCAGCTTCGGACAGGGGGCTGGAAACACCATATATTTT.

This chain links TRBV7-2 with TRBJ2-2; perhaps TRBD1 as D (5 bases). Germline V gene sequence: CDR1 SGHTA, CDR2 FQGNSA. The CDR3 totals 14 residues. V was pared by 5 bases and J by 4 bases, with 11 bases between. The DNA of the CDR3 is TGTGCCAGCAGCCCAGGAAGGGGCACCGGGGAGCTGTTTTTT. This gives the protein CASSPGRGTGELFF.

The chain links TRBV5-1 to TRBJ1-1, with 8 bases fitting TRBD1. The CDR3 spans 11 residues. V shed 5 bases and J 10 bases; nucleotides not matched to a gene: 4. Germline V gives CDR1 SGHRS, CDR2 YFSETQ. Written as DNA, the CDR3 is TGCGCCAGCAGTTCCGGGACAGGAGCTTTCTTT. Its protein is CASSSGTGAFF.

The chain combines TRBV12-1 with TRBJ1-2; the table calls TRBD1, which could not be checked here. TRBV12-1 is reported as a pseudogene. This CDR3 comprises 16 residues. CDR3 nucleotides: TGTGCCAGCAGCTTTCACCCGACAGGCTCTAACTATGGCTACACCTTC. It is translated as CASSFHPTGSNYGYTF.

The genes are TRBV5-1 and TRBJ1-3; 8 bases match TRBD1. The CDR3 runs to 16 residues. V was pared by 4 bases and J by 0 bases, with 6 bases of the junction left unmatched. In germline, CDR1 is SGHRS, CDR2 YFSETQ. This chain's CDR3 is CASSPDRGVSGNTIYF. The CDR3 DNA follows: TGCGCCAGCAGCCCCGACAGGGGAGTCTCTGGAAACACCATATATTTT.

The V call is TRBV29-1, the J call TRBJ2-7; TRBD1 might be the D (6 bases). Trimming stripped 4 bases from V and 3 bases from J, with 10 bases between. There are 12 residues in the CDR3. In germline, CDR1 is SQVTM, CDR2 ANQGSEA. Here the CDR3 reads CSVVRGYYEQYF. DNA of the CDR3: TGCAGCGTTGTGAGGGGGTACTACGAGCAGTACTTC.

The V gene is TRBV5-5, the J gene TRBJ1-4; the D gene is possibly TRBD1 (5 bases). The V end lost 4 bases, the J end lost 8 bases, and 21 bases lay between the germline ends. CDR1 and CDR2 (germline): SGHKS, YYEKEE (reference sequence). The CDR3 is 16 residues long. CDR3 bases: TGTGCCAGCAGCCCCGGTAGGGCAGGGAGGGAAGAAAAACTGTTTTTT. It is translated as CASSPGRAGREEKLFF.

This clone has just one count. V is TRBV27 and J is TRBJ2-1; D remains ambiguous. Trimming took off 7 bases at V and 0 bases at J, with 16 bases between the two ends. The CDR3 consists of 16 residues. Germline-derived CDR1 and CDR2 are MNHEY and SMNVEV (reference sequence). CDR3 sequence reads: CASTPTAVSSYNEQFF. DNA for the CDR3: TGTGCCAGCACTCCCACGGCGGTGAGCTCCTACAATGAGCAGTTCTTC.

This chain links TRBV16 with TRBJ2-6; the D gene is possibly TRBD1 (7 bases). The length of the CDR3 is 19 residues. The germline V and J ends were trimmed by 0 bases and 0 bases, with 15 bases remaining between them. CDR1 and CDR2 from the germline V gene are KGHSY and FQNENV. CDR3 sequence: CASSQSPGGTVSGANVLTF. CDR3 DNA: TGTGCCAGCAGCCAATCCCCAGGGGGGACCGTCTCTGGGGCCAACGTCCTGACTTTC.

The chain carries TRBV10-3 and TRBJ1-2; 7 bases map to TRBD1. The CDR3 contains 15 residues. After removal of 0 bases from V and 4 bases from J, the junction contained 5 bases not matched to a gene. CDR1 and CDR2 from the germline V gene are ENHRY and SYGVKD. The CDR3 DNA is TGTGCCATCAGTGAGTCGGGACAGTTGAGCTATGGCTACACCTTC. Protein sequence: CAISESGQLSYGYTF.

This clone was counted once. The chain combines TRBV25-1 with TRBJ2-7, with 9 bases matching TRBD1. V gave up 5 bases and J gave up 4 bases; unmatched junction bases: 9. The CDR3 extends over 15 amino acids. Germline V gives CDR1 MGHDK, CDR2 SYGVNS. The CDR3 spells CASSLARDREYEQYF. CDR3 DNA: TGTGCCAGCAGTCTTGCCCGGGACAGGGAGTACGAGCAGTACTTC.

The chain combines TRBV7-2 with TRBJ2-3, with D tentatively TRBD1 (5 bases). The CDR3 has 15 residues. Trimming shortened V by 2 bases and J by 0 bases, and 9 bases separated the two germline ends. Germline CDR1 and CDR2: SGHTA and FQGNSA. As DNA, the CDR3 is TGTGCCAGCAGCTTACGAAGGGGTAGCACAGATACGCAGTATTTT. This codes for CASSLRRGSTDTQYF.

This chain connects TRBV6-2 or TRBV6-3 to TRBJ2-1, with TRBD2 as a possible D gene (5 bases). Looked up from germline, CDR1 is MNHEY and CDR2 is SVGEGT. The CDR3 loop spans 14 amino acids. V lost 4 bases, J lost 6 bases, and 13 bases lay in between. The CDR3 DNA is TGTGCCAGCAGTTCCGGACTGACTATCAATGAGCAGTTCTTC. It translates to CASSSGLTINEQFF.

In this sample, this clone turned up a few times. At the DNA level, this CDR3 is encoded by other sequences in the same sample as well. The CDR3 bases are TGTGCCAGCAGTCTAGTTAACTATGGCTACACCTTC. This gives the protein CASSLVNYGYTF. The chain combines TRBV28 with TRBJ1-2; D not resolved. Trimming stripped 5 bases from V and 1 base from J, with 5 bases between. The CDR3 is made up of 12 amino acids. Per the germline V gene, CDR1 is MDHEN and CDR2 is SYDVKM.

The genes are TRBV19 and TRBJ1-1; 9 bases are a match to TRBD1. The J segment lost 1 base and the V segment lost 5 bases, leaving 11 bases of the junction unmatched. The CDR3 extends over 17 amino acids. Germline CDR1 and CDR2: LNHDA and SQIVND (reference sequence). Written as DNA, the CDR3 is TGTGCCAGTAGTCCACTCCCCGGGGGACAGGGGAACACTGAAGCTTTCTTT. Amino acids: CASSPLPGGQGNTEAFF.

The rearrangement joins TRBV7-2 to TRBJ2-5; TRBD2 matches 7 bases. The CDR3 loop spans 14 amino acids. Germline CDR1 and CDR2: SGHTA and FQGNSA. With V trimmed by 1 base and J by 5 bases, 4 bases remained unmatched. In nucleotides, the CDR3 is TGTGCCAGCAGCTTAGGTAGCGGGCTGGAGACCCAGTACTTC. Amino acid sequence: CASSLGSGLETQYF. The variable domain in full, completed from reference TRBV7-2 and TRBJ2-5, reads GAGVSQSPSNKVTEKGKDVELRCDPISGHTALYWYRQSLGQGLEFLIYFQGNSAPDKSGLPSDRFSAERTGGSVSTLTIQRTQQEDSAVYLCASSLGSGLETQYFGPGTRLLVL.

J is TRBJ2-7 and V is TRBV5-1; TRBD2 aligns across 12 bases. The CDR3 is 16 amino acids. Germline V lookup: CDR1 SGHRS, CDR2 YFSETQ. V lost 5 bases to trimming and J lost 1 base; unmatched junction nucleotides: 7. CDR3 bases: TGCGCCAGCAGTCGGACTAGCGGGATAGGTTCCTACGAGCAGTACTTC. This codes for CASSRTSGIGSYEQYF.

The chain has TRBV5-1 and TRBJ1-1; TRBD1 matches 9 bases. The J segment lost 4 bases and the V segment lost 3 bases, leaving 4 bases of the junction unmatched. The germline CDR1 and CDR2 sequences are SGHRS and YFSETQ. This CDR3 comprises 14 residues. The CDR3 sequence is CASSSRDRVTEAFF. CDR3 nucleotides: TGCGCCAGCAGCTCGAGGGACAGGGTCACTGAAGCTTTCTTT.

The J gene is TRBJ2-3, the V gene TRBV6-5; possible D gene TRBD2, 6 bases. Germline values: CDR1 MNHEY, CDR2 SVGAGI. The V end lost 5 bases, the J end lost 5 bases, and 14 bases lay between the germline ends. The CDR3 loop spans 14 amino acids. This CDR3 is CASSKTLGGDTQYF. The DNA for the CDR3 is TGTGCCAGCAGTAAGACTCTCGGGGGAGATACGCAGTATTTT.

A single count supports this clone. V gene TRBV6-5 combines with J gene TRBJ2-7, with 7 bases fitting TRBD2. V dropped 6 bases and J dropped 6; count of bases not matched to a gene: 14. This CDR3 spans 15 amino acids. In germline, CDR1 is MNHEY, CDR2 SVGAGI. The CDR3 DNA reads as TGTGCCAGCAGACCTACTCGGACTAGGCGCGGCGAGCAGTACTTC. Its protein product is CASRPTRTRRGEQYF.

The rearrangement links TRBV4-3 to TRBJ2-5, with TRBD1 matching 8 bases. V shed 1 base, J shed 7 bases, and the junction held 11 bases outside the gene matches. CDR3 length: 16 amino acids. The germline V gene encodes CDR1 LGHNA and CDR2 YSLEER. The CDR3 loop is CASSQVAGGAKATQYF. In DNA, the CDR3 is TGCGCCAGCAGCCAAGTCGCAGGGGGCGCAAAGGCGACCCAGTACTTC.

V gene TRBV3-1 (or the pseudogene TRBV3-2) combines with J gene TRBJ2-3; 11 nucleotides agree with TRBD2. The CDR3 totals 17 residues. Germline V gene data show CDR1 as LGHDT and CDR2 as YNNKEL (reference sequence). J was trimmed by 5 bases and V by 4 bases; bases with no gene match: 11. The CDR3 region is CASSRLPSGTSGDTQYF. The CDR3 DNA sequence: TGTGCCAGCAGCCGGCTGCCCTCCGGGACTAGCGGAGATACGCAGTATTTT.

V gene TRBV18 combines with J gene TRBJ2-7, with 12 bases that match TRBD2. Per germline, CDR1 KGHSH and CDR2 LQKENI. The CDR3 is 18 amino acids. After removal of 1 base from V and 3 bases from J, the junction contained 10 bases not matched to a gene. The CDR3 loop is CASSPRSSGRAYNYEQYF. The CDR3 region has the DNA TGTGCCAGCTCACCACGTTCTAGCGGGAGGGCCTATAACTACGAGCAGTACTTC.

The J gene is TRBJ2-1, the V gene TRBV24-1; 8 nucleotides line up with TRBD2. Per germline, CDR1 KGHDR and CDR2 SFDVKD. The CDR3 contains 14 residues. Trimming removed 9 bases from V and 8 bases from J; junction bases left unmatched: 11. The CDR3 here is CATRQSGSVDEQFF. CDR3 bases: TGTGCCACCCGCCAGAGCGGGAGCGTCGATGAGCAGTTCTTC.

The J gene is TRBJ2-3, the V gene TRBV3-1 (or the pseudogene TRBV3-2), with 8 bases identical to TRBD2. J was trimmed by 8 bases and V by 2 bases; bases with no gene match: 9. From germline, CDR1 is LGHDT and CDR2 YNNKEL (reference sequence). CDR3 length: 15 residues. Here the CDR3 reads CASSQSSGREGTQYF. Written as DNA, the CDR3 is TGTGCCAGCAGCCAAAGCAGCGGGAGAGAAGGTACGCAGTATTTT.

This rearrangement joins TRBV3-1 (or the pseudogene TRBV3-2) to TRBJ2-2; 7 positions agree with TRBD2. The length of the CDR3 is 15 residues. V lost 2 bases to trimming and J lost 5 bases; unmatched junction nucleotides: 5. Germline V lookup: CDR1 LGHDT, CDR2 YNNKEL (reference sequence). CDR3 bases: TGTGCCAGCAGCCAACACGGGGGGACTACCGGGGAGCTGTTTTTT. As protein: CASSQHGGTTGELFF.

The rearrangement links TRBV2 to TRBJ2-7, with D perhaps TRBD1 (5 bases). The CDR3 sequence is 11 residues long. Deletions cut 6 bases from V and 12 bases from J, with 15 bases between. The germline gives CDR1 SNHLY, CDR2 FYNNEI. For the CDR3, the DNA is TGTGCCAGCAGAGTGGACATGCGGCTGTACTTC. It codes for CASRVDMRLYF.

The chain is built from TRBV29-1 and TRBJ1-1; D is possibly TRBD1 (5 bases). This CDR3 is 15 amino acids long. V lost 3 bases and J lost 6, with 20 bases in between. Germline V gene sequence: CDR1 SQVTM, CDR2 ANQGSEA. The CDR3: CSVDPSGGEIAEAFF. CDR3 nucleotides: TGCAGCGTTGATCCGAGCGGGGGGGAGATCGCTGAAGCTTTCTTT.

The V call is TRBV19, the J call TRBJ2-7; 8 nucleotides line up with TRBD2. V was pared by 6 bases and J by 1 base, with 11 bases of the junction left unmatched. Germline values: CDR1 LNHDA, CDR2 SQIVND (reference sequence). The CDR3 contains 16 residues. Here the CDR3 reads CASRSAGGPHSYEQYF. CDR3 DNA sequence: TGTGCCAGTAGGTCGGCGGGAGGCCCTCATTCCTACGAGCAGTACTTC. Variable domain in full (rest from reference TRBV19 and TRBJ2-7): DGGITQSPKYLFRKEGQNVTLSCEQNLNHDAMYWYRQDPGQGLRLIYYSQIVNDFQKGDIAEGYSVSREKKESFPLTVTSAQKNPTAFYLCASRSAGGPHSYEQYFGPGTRLTVT.